The subject of this entry is one T cell receptor beta chain. The antigen is not known. The authors incorporated unique molecular identifiers into the TCR beta cDNA libraries. Some 500,000 cDNA molecules were recovered from an input of roughly 0.95 to 11 million T cells. TCRdb independently ran MiXCR on the PCR reads; one entry per CDR3 protein. The sample consists of roughly 620,000 distinct CDR3 sequences, around 40% of them appearing once. Germline loops: CDR1 MNHEY, CDR2 SVGAGI. This CDR3 contains 16 residues. The record originates from a study of post-analysis software for immune sequencing data. On the study more broadly: Relapsing-remitting, secondary progressive and progressive-relapsing forms made up the multiple sclerosis disease courses.

Findings and limits, study-wide: Strong co-clustering by F measure was seen for same-batch samples. Higher frequency in patients than in controls was seen for a handful of TRBV segments, with TRBV5-6, TRBV5-1 and TRBV20-1 among them.

The gene calls are TRBV6-5 and TRBJ2-7; the D call may be TRBD1 or TRBD2 (5 bases each). The tail of the sequence fits TRBJ2-5 better, so the J call may be wrong. Material for sequencing was blood. This TCR was sampled from a girl between 5 and 17 years old with multiple sclerosis. The CDR3 DNA reads as TGTGCCAGCAGTCCTCGGGGCGGGCCCATTCTGGAGACCCAGTACTTC. The encoded protein is CASSPRGGPILETQYF.